The 14 T cell receptor beta chains listed next were all sequenced from one sample in a study of cytomegalovirus exposure and HLA in healthy donors. Sequenced by immunoSEQ multiplex PCR; TCRdb stores in-frame clones only, minus some. The table shows 150,000 to 200,000 clones, with 91% occurring only once. Source material: PBMCs. These receptors originate from a woman aged 18 to 35 in good health and CMV-seropositive.

The chain's CDR3 is CASCGQPLFSDTQYF. Here the CDR3 DNA reads TGTGCCAGCTGTGGACAGCCACTATTCTCCGATACGCAGTATTTT. The chain carries TRBV6-6 and TRBJ2-3; a possible D gene is TRBD1 (6 bases). Trimming cost V 8 bases and J 6 bases, with 21 bases left between them. CDR1 is MNHNY and CDR2 is SVGAGI in the germline V gene (reference sequence). The CDR3 spans 15 residues.

V and J are TRBV7-5 and TRBJ1-5. TRBV7-5 constitutes a pseudogene. The CDR3 loop spans 13 amino acids. For the CDR3, the DNA is TGTGTCCGCGAGGGCCCCAGCAATCAGCCCCAGCATTTT. Protein: CVREGPSNQPQHF.

V and J are TRBV18 and TRBJ1-1; D possibly corresponds to TRBD1 (6 bases). This CDR3 spans 13 amino acids. The germline V and J ends were trimmed by 3 bases and 2 bases, with 7 bases remaining between them. Germline V CDR1 and CDR2: KGHSH, LQKENI. The CDR3 DNA is TGTGCCAGCTCACCCAGGGGAAACACTGAAGCTTTCTTT. This codes for CASSPRGNTEAFF.

This clone was found once. V usage is TRBV5-6 and J usage is TRBJ2-7, with a weak D call TRBD1 (6 bases). This CDR3 spans 13 amino acids. Trimming took 8 bases from V and 2 from J, leaving 14 bases between them. Per germline, CDR1 SGHDT and CDR2 YYEEEE. CDR3 sequence reads: CASTRQAPYEQYF. The CDR3 DNA reads TGTGCCAGTACCCGACAGGCCCCCTACGAGCAGTACTTC.

CDR3 region: CASSPPIKGDTGELFF. DNA for the CDR3: TGCGCCAGCAGCCCTCCCATCAAGGGGGACACCGGGGAGCTGTTTTTT. The V call is TRBV4-3, the J call TRBJ2-2; possible D gene TRBD1, 6 bases. Trimming took off 4 bases at V and 3 bases at J, with 15 bases between the two ends. The CDR3 is 16 amino acids. Germline V lookup: CDR1 LGHNA, CDR2 YSLEER.

V and J are TRBV28 and TRBJ2-5; TRBD1 agrees at 9 bases. Germline V gene sequence: CDR1 MDHEN, CDR2 SYDVKM. The CDR3 runs to 16 residues. With 3 bases clipped from V and 2 bases from J, the junction kept 7 bases outside the gene matches. The DNA of the CDR3 is TGTGCCAGCAGTTTTGCACAGGGGGCCGATCAAGAGACCCAGTACTTC. The encoded protein is CASSFAQGADQETQYF.

The chain joins TRBV7-3 to TRBJ2-2; 10 bases align to TRBD1. Trimming took 4 bases from V and 5 from J; bases not matched to a gene: 7. This CDR3 comprises 16 residues. CDR1 is SGHTA and CDR2 is FQGTGA in the germline V gene. The CDR3 protein is CASSSRDRGQTGELFF. Here the CDR3 DNA reads TGTGCCAGCAGCTCCCGGGACAGGGGACAGACCGGGGAGCTGTTTTTT.

This clone was found once. V usage is TRBV19 and J usage is TRBJ1-1, with D hard to call. Per the germline V gene, CDR1 is LNHDA and CDR2 is SQIVND (reference sequence). The germline V and J ends were trimmed by 4 bases and 8 bases, with 8 bases remaining between them. The CDR3 contains 11 residues. CDR3 in amino acids: CASSRLNEAFF. DNA for the CDR3: TGTGCCAGTAGTAGACTGAACGAAGCTTTCTTT.

The chain combines TRBV19 with TRBJ2-7; 7 nucleotides align to TRBD1. The ends lost 1 base at V and 2 bases at J; junction bases unmatched: 5. This CDR3 has 15 amino acids. CDR1 LNHDA and CDR2 SQIVND come from the germline V gene (reference sequence). DNA for the CDR3: TGTGCCAGTAGTATAGGGCTCGGGACAGCCTACGAGCAGTACTTC. Residues: CASSIGLGTAYEQYF.

This clone was counted a single time. The chain combines TRBV27 with TRBJ1-4, with 9 bases identical to TRBD1. There are 13 residues in the CDR3. The V and J ends lost 7 bases and 5 bases, in that order; junction bases with no gene match: 2. Per germline, CDR1 MNHEY and CDR2 SMNVEV (reference sequence). The CDR3 sequence is CASKGQGNEKLFF. DNA for the CDR3: TGTGCCAGCAAGGGACAGGGAAATGAAAAACTGTTTTTT.

V usage is TRBV15 and J usage is TRBJ1-4; tentative D call: TRBD1 (5 bases). V lost 0 bases to trimming and J lost 6 bases, with 23 bases between them. The CDR3 is 19 residues long. Germline CDR1 reads LNHNV; CDR2 reads YYDKDF (reference sequence). CDR3 sequence reads: CATSRDLLDLDSSDEKLFF. The CDR3 DNA is TGTGCCACCAGCAGAGATCTCCTTGATTTAGACAGTTCGGATGAAAAACTGTTTTTT.

The chain carries TRBV6-5 and TRBJ2-7, with 9 bases aligning to TRBD1. After removal of 4 bases from V and 7 bases from J, the junction contained 8 bases not matched to a gene. The CDR3 is 14 amino acids. Looked up from germline, CDR1 is MNHEY and CDR2 is SVGAGI. CDR3 amino acids: CASSFGTGPGEQYF. The CDR3 DNA follows: TGTGCCAGCAGTTTCGGGACAGGGCCTGGGGAGCAGTACTTC.

The chain links TRBV6-1 to TRBJ2-2; possible D gene TRBD1, 5 bases. The germline V gene encodes CDR1 MNHNS and CDR2 SASEGT. V dropped 0 bases and J dropped 4 bases, with 9 bases sitting between them. This CDR3 spans 15 amino acids. DNA for the CDR3: TGTGCCAGCAGTGAAGCGTCACAGGCCACCGGGGAGCTGTTTTTT. Translation: CASSEASQATGELFF.

V and J are TRBV14 and TRBJ2-2; 9 nucleotides match TRBD1. Looked up from germline, CDR1 is SGHDN and CDR2 is FVKESK. The CDR3 has 16 residues. After removal of 4 bases from V and 3 bases from J, the junction contained 6 bases not matched to a gene. CDR3 region: CASSLRTGEDTGELFF. CDR3 nucleotide sequence: TGTGCCAGCAGCCTTCGGACAGGGGAGGACACCGGGGAGCTGTTTTTT.